What follows is one TCR beta chain and its context. This sample was included in a study of blood T cell repertoires in COVID-19. Produced via immunoSEQ multiplex PCR; TCRdb's table is partial and in-frame only. Here the sample spans some 170,000 clones, 80% to 90% being singletons. The V gene end was trimmed by 4 bases and the J gene end by 0 bases; junction bases not matched to a gene: 6. The CDR3 runs 17 residues. The germline V gene has CDR1 SGHRS and CDR2 YFSETQ. V usage is TRBV5-1 and J usage is TRBJ2-6; TRBD1 agrees at 8 bases. The source material was peripheral blood. This sequence originates from a woman aged 55-69 years who had recovered from COVID-19. CDR3 bases: TGCGCCAGCAGCGCCGGGACAGGCAACTCTGGGGCCAACGTCCTGACTTTC. This translates into CASSAGTGNSGANVLTF. Complete variable domain (other parts from reference TRBV5-1 and TRBJ2-6): KAGVTQTPRYLIKTRGQQVTLSCSPISGHRSVSWYQQTPGQGLQFLFEYFSETQRNKGNFPGRFSGRQFSNSRSEMNVSTLELGDSALYLCASSAGTGNSGANVLTFGAGSRLTVL.